The next 24 T cell receptor beta chains were all read from a single sample in a study of T cell repertoires in cytomegalovirus infection (dated by TCRdb to the late 2010s). Instrument used: Illumina HiSeq 1500. TCRdb ran its own pipeline on the public reads, namely fastp trimming at Q25 and MiXCR clone calling, and kept in-frame beta chains. Rows with a matching CDR3 protein are joined into one entry that keeps the most common DNA and genes. The sample yields 150,000 to 200,000 distinct CDR3 sequences; around an eighth were counted once. The top ten constitute roughly a quarter of the sample. Sequenced material: PBMCs. The receptors were sampled from a human donor in good health (CMV status not recorded). Some clones in this sample may be carry-over from other donors' samples.

This clonotype was seen repeatedly, ten times or more. CDR3 protein: CSARSEPGGSDTQYF. CDR3 sequence (DNA): TGCAGTGCTAGATCCGAGCCTGGGGGATCAGATACGCAGTATTTT. The chain has TRBV20-1 and TRBJ2-3; possibly TRBD1 or TRBD2 for D (5 bases each). Trimming left V 2 bases short and J 4 bases short, with 16 bases between. Germline V gives CDR1 DFQATT, CDR2 SNEGSKA (reference sequence). CDR3 length: 15 residues.

This clonotype was observed many times. The V gene is TRBV7-2, the J gene TRBJ1-1; D call uncertain. CDR3 length: 14 amino acids. V lost 5 bases, J lost 5 bases, and 15 bases lay in between. Germline-derived CDR1 and CDR2 are SGHTA and FQGNSA. The CDR3 DNA reads as TGTGCCAGCAGCCGGGGAGGGTCACTAACTGAAGCTTTCTTT. Its translation: CASSRGGSLTEAFF.

The sample holds a few counts of this clonotype. The rearrangement joins TRBV6-5 to TRBJ2-4; D is unresolved. The CDR3 loop spans 15 amino acids. Germline V lookup: CDR1 MNHEY, CDR2 SVGAGI. V was cut by 7 bases and J by 1 base, with 14 bases left in between. The CDR3 sequence is CASTEQRGAKNIQYF. For the CDR3, the DNA is TGTGCCAGCACGGAGCAACGAGGCGCCAAAAACATTCAGTACTTC.

This clonotype was counted a few times. The chain couples TRBV28 to TRBJ1-4; the D is unclear. Trimming removed 1 base at V and 5 bases at J, with 11 bases between. Germline CDR1 reads MDHEN; CDR2 reads SYDVKM. The CDR3 contains 15 residues. The CDR3 here is CASSLSSASNEKLFF. CDR3 DNA sequence: TGTGCCAGCAGTTTATCTTCAGCGTCCAATGAAAAACTGTTTTTT.

This clonotype was seen repeatedly, ten times or more. The rearrangement joins TRBV12-5 to TRBJ1-1; 9 bases fit TRBD1. V trimming: 8 bases; J trimming: 5 bases; junction bases outside the gene matches: 12. The germline gives CDR1 LGHNT, CDR2 FRNRAP. This CDR3 has 15 amino acids. The CDR3 DNA follows: TGTGCTAGTCATACTCTACAGGGGGCGAGAACTGAAGCTTTCTTT. Amino acid sequence: CASHTLQGARTEAFF.

This clonotype was observed many times. The rearrangement uses TRBV7-2 and TRBJ1-2; TRBD1 might be the D (5 bases). Per the germline V gene, CDR1 is SGHTA and CDR2 is FQGNSA. The CDR3 loop spans 14 amino acids. Deletions cut 0 bases from V and 4 bases from J, with 9 bases between. Here the CDR3 reads CASSLAGQIYGYTF. In DNA, the CDR3 is TGTGCCAGCAGCTTAGCGGGGCAGATCTATGGCTACACCTTC. The entire variable domain, with the rest obtained from reference TRBV7-2 and TRBJ1-2, is as follows: GAGVSQSPSNKVTEKGKDVELRCDPISGHTALYWYRQSLGQGLEFLIYFQGNSAPDKSGLPSDRFSAERTGGSVSTLTIQRTQQEDSAVYLCASSLAGQIYGYTFGSGTRLTVV.

This clonotype occurred many times. This chain's CDR3 is CASSLVGVQARAFF. The CDR3 coding sequence is TGTGCCAGCAGCTTAGTCGGGGTACAGGCTAGGGCTTTCTTT. This chain joins TRBV7-2 and TRBJ1-1; possible D gene TRBD1, 5 bases. The V end was cut by 1 base, the J end by 11 bases, with 17 bases between. This CDR3 spans 14 amino acids. CDR1 and CDR2 (germline): SGHTA, FQGNSA. Full variable domain (remainder filled in from reference TRBV7-2 and TRBJ1-1): GAGVSQSPSNKVTEKGKDVELRCDPISGHTALYWYRQSLGQGLEFLIYFQGNSAPDKSGLPSDRFSAERTGGSVSTLTIQRTQQEDSAVYLCASSLVGVQARAFFGQGTRLTVV.

Points on this clonotype: A much larger clonotype is one base distant, so this may be a read error. The gene calls are TRBV7-2 and TRBJ1-4; D call uncertain. The CDR3 is 14 amino acids. The V and J ends lost 5 bases and 3 bases respectively, with 10 bases between them. Looked up from germline, CDR1 is SGHTA and CDR2 is FQGNSA. CDR3 loop: CASSQRGPNEKLFF. The CDR3 region has the DNA TGTGCCAGCAGCCAGCGGGGTCCTAATGAAAAACTGTTTTTT.

Ten or more counts support this clonotype. The rearrangement links TRBV7-2 to TRBJ2-4; TRBD2 aligns across 10 bases. This CDR3 region has 15 residues. CDR1 SGHTA and CDR2 FQGNSA come from the germline V gene. With 2 bases clipped from V and 5 bases from J, the junction kept 3 bases outside the gene matches. Here the CDR3 DNA reads TGTGCCAGCAGCTTAAGCGGGAGGGCGGAAAACATTCAGTACTTC. Protein: CASSLSGRAENIQYF.

This clonotype was detected ten times or more. J is TRBJ1-5 and V is TRBV7-2, with a weak D call TRBD1 (5 bases). This CDR3 contains 14 residues. V was trimmed by 5 bases and J by 3 bases, leaving 11 bases between them. Germline CDR1 is SGHTA and CDR2 is FQGNSA. The CDR3 protein is CASSRDALNQPQHF. The CDR3 bases are TGTGCCAGCAGCAGGGACGCCCTCAATCAGCCCCAGCATTTT.

The V gene is TRBV30, the J gene TRBJ1-2; weak D call: TRBD1 (5 bases). Per germline, CDR1 GTSNPN and CDR2 SVGIG (reference sequence). CDR3 length: 12 residues. Between the trimmed V and J ends, which lost 4 bases and 8 bases, there was a span of 14 bases. The CDR3 spells CAWTDSPGGYTF. The CDR3 nucleotides read TGTGCCTGGACAGACAGTCCAGGGGGCTACACCTTC.

In its sample, this clonotype was seen a few times. The J gene is TRBJ2-3, the V gene TRBV5-1; no clear D. The germline V gene has CDR1 SGHRS and CDR2 YFSETQ. The CDR3 extends over 15 amino acids. Between the trimmed V and J ends, which lost 0 bases and 2 bases, there was a span of 10 bases. The CDR3 DNA follows: TGCGCCAGCAGCTTGGGGGTCACAGTCACAGATACGCAGTATTTT. It codes for CASSLGVTVTDTQYF.

This chain uses TRBV29-1 with TRBJ1-1; 8 bases line up with TRBD1. The CDR3 has 12 amino acids. Per the germline V gene, CDR1 is SQVTM and CDR2 is ANQGSEA. V dropped 5 bases and J dropped 5; count of bases not matched to a gene: 4. The CDR3 sequence: CSVRTGLTEAFF. The DNA for the CDR3 is TGCAGCGTTCGGACAGGGTTAACTGAAGCTTTCTTT.

In DNA form, the CDR3 reads TGCAGTGCCAGAAGACAGGGGGCCACCGGGGAGCTGTTTTTT. Protein sequence: CSARRQGATGELFF. The V gene is TRBV20-1, the J gene TRBJ2-2, with TRBD1 identical over 10 bases. The ends lost 6 bases at V and 4 bases at J; junction bases unmatched: 5. The CDR3 is 14 residues long. CDR1 is DFQATT and CDR2 is SNEGSKA in the germline V gene (reference sequence).

This clonotype appeared a few times. For the CDR3, the DNA is TGTGCCAGCAGCCTGGACAGAATAGGCAAAAACATTCAGTACTTC. Its protein product is CASSLDRIGKNIQYF. The chain couples TRBV5-8 to TRBJ2-4; TRBD1 is a possible D gene (6 bases). The CDR3 runs to 15 residues. Trimming took 4 bases from V and 3 from J, leaving 14 bases between them. CDR1 and CDR2 (germline): SGHTS, YDEGEE.

This clonotype was detected a few times. The J gene is TRBJ1-1, the V gene TRBV11-2, with TRBD1 matching 9 bases. The ends lost 3 bases at V and 13 bases at J; junction bases unmatched: 6. The CDR3 consists of 12 residues. Germline V gene sequence: CDR1 SGHAT, CDR2 FQNNGV. The CDR3 region is CASSLDRGLVFF. The DNA of the CDR3 is TGTGCCAGCAGCTTGGACAGGGGATTGGTTTTCTTT.

The chain's CDR3 is CASSFLGPYEQYF. CDR3 nucleotides: TGTGCCAGCAGTTTCCTGGGACCTTACGAGCAGTACTTC. The chain is built from TRBV12-3 or TRBV12-4 and TRBJ2-7; D may be TRBD1 or TRBD2 (5 bases each). The length of the CDR3 is 13 residues. The ends were cut back, 3 bases at V and 4 bases at J, with 10 bases in the middle.

The table lists this clonotype with many counts. This sequence joins TRBV19 and TRBJ1-1; maybe TRBD1 (5 bases). Germline values: CDR1 LNHDA, CDR2 SQIVND (reference sequence). Trimming left V 3 bases short and J 5 bases short, with 10 bases between. The CDR3 contains 13 residues. The CDR3: CASSIRGFTEAFF. DNA of the CDR3: TGTGCCAGTAGTATTCGGGGCTTTACTGAAGCTTTCTTT.

This clonotype was detected ten times or more. The J gene is TRBJ2-1, the V gene TRBV5-1, with D unclear. Germline V gene sequence: CDR1 SGHRS, CDR2 YFSETQ. Trimming left V 1 base short and J 7 bases short, with 27 bases between. The CDR3 is made up of 19 amino acids. The CDR3 loop is CASSLLGRLDTLHDNEQFF. CDR3 DNA sequence: TGCGCCAGCAGCTTGTTGGGCAGGCTCGATACTTTGCATGATAATGAGCAGTTCTTC.

This clonotype was seen ten or more times. CDR3 sequence reads: CASSHRWGGETQYF. CDR3 nucleotide sequence: TGTGCCAGCAGCCACCGATGGGGGGGGGAGACCCAGTACTTC. This rearrangement joins TRBV7-2 to TRBJ2-5; 7 positions agree with TRBD2. CDR1 is SGHTA and CDR2 is FQGNSA in the germline V gene. Losses at the gene ends were 5 bases for V and 5 bases for J; bases not matched to a gene: 8. This CDR3 region has 14 residues. Together with reference TRBV7-2 and TRBJ2-5, the CDR3 gives the full variable domain: GAGVSQSPSNKVTEKGKDVELRCDPISGHTALYWYRQSLGQGLEFLIYFQGNSAPDKSGLPSDRFSAERTGGSVSTLTIQRTQQEDSAVYLCASSHRWGGETQYFGPGTRLLVL.

Worth noting for this clonotype: A much larger clone is a single base away; this may be a read error. The chain recombines TRBV6-2 or TRBV6-3 with TRBJ1-1; D is uncertain. Germline CDR1 reads MNHEY; CDR2 reads SVGEGT. This CDR3 contains 13 residues. CDR3 in DNA: TGTGCCAGCAGTTACCTTCGGAACACTGAAGCTATCTTT. Amino acid sequence: CASSYLRNTEAIF.

This clonotype has ten or more counts. The V and J genes are TRBV14 and TRBJ1-2; 7 bases map to TRBD1. Germline trimming cut 0 bases from V and 5 bases from J; bases unmatched to any gene: 12. The CDR3 spans 17 residues. Germline V lookup: CDR1 SGHDN, CDR2 FVKESK. The CDR3 here is CASSQDRGGSGSYGYTF. The CDR3 DNA reads as TGTGCCAGCAGCCAAGATCGAGGGGGCAGTGGTAGTTATGGCTACACCTTC. Full variable domain (remainder filled in from reference TRBV14 and TRBJ1-2): EAGVTQFPSHSVIEKGQTVTLRCDPISGHDNLYWYRRVMGKEIKFLLHFVKESKQDESGMPNNRFLAERTGGTYSTLKVQPAELEDSGVYFCASSQDRGGSGSYGYTFGSGTRLTVV.

The chain is built from TRBV7-9 and TRBJ2-1; 8 bases line up with TRBD2. The length of the CDR3 is 18 residues. The germline CDR1 and CDR2 sequences are SEHNR and FQNEAQ (reference sequence). V gave up 1 base and J gave up 6 bases; unmatched junction bases: 14. Here the CDR3 reads CASSLGTSGFGGRNEQFF. CDR3 bases: TGTGCCAGCAGCTTAGGAACTAGCGGATTCGGAGGGCGCAATGAGCAGTTCTTC.

The J gene is TRBJ2-1, the V gene TRBV25-1; 9 bases fit TRBD1. V shed 6 bases and J 4 bases; nucleotides not matched to a gene: 4. The CDR3 contains 14 residues. Germline CDR1 reads MGHDK; CDR2 reads SYGVNS. The CDR3, as DNA: TGTGCCAGCAGGGGGACAGGGCAATACAATGAGCAGTTCTTC. Residues: CASRGTGQYNEQFF.